Below, 14 T cell receptor beta chains from the same sample are listed, as sequenced in a study of somatic mutations in cytotoxic T cells in rheumatoid arthritis. Measured with immunoSEQ multiplex PCR; TCRdb has only the in-frame clones, and not every one. In the table there are 20,000 to 25,000 clones, approximately 86% of which are singletons. The sample was CD8+ T cells sorted from blood. These receptors were obtained from a woman aged 45-65 years in good health.

The CDR3 sequence: CASSLVSGTNEQFF. The DNA of the CDR3 is TGTGCCAGTAGTTTAGTTTCCGGAACCAATGAGCAGTTCTTC. This sequence joins TRBV19 and TRBJ2-1; D not resolved. Trimming left V 5 bases short and J 6 bases short, with 14 bases between. Germline assignment: CDR1 LNHDA and CDR2 SQIVND (reference sequence). The CDR3 runs to 14 residues.

The gene calls are TRBV4-3 and TRBJ1-2; TRBD1 is a possible D gene (5 bases). Germline lookup yields CDR1 LGHNA and CDR2 YSLEER. The V gene lost 0 bases and the J gene lost 5 bases, with 16 bases spanning the gap. The CDR3 has 16 residues. The CDR3 DNA reads as TGCGCCAGCAGCCAAGATTTCGGGGAGGAGGGGTATGGCTACACCTTC. Protein: CASSQDFGEEGYGYTF.

The chain joins TRBV21-1 to TRBJ1-2; the D call TRBD1 from the table was never checked on the DNA. TRBV21-1 is marked as a pseudogene. This CDR3 region has 14 residues. The CDR3 nucleotides read TGTGCCAGCAGCAACGACGGGACAGCTTATGGCTACACCTTC. Protein product: CASSNDGTAYGYTF.

The gene calls are TRBV10-2 and TRBJ2-7; D might be TRBD1 (7 bases). V gave up 10 bases and J gave up 2 bases, with 18 bases separating them. This CDR3 has 14 amino acids. The germline V gene encodes CDR1 WSHSY and CDR2 SAAADI. The CDR3 region is CATGAGGTPYEQYF. The CDR3 nucleotides are TGCGCCACAGGTGCAGGGGGGACACCCTACGAGCAGTACTTC.

This rearrangement joins TRBV6-5 to TRBJ2-5, with 13 positions matching TRBD2. V shed 5 bases, J shed 5 bases, and the junction held 5 bases outside the gene matches. Germline CDR1 and CDR2: MNHEY and SVGAGI. This CDR3 has 15 amino acids. The chain's CDR3 is CASSTTSGGPETQYF. Written as DNA, the CDR3 is TGTGCCAGCAGTACGACTAGCGGGGGGCCGGAGACCCAGTACTTC.

This chain uses TRBV12-5 with TRBJ1-1; unclear D gene. The V gene's germline CDR1 is LGHNT and CDR2 FRNRAP. V was trimmed by 6 bases and J by 7 bases, leaving 12 bases between them. CDR3 length: 12 amino acids. The CDR3 region has the DNA TGTGCTAGTGGCCCTGTGGAGGGTGAAGCTTTCTTT. It codes for CASGPVEGEAFF.

The V and J genes are TRBV6-5 and TRBJ2-7; possibly TRBD1 or TRBD2 for D (5 bases each). In germline, CDR1 is MNHEY, CDR2 SVGAGI. Trimming removed 2 bases at V and 3 bases at J, with 14 bases between. The CDR3 has 15 residues. The DNA of the CDR3 is TGTGCCAGCAGTTACCAACCGGGACCCCGCTACGAGCAGTACTTC. Translating gives CASSYQPGPRYEQYF.

This chain uses TRBV27 with TRBJ2-1; TRBD2 might be the D (6 bases). The CDR3 has 15 residues. With 5 bases removed from V and 0 bases from J, the gap between germline ends came to 11 bases. Germline assignment: CDR1 MNHEY and CDR2 SMNVEV (reference sequence). The CDR3 coding sequence is TGTGCCAGCAGTGTTATCGGGAGCTCCTACAATGAGCAGTTCTTC. This gives the protein CASSVIGSSYNEQFF.

This clone was seen just once. The V and J genes are TRBV20-1 and TRBJ2-4; TRBD1 matches 7 bases. The CDR3 covers 11 residues. The trim removed 6 bases at V and 9 bases at J, leaving 5 bases unmatched. Per germline, CDR1 DFQATT and CDR2 SNEGSKA (reference sequence). CDR3 coding DNA: TGCAGTGCATCCGGGACAGCCATTCAGTACTTC. Protein sequence: CSASGTAIQYF.

The gene calls are TRBV13 and TRBJ1-2; no clear D gene. Per germline, CDR1 PRHDT and CDR2 FYEKMQ (reference sequence). This CDR3 is built from 13 residues. Trimming left V 6 bases short and J 3 bases short, with 11 bases between. The CDR3 DNA reads as TGTGCCAGCAGTAAACAAACACACTATGGCTACACCTTC. It encodes CASSKQTHYGYTF.

The chain links TRBV25-1 to TRBJ1-1; D is perhaps TRBD1 (6 bases). The CDR3 extends over 13 amino acids. Germline-derived CDR1 and CDR2 are MGHDK and SYGVNS. Deletions cut 7 bases from V and 1 base from J, with 10 bases between. CDR3 protein: CASNDRRNTEAFF. As DNA, the CDR3 is TGTGCCAGCAATGACAGGAGGAACACTGAAGCTTTCTTT.

The V gene is TRBV27, the J gene TRBJ2-1; TRBD2 aligns across 7 bases. J was trimmed by 0 bases and V by 7 bases; bases with no gene match: 3. CDR1 and CDR2 (germline): MNHEY, SMNVEV (reference sequence). The CDR3 has 14 residues. The CDR3 reads CASTRGDSYNEQFF. CDR3 nucleotides: TGTGCCAGCACCCGGGGGGACTCCTACAATGAGCAGTTCTTC.

V is TRBV4-1 and J is TRBJ1-1, with 7 bases matching TRBD1. The CDR3 covers 15 residues. V dropped 3 bases and J dropped 0; count of bases not matched to a gene: 4. The V gene's germline CDR1 is MGHRA and CDR2 YSYEKL. In nucleotides, the CDR3 is TGCGCCAGCAGCCATCTACAGGGGATGAACACTGAAGCTTTCTTT. The encoded protein is CASSHLQGMNTEAFF.

CDR3 nucleotide sequence: TGTGCCAGCAGCTTACTCTCTAGTGAATATGAAGAGACCCAGTACTTC. Its translation is CASSLLSSEYEETQYF. This chain connects TRBV7-2 to TRBJ2-5; unclear D gene. Looked up from germline, CDR1 is SGHTA and CDR2 is FQGNSA. This CDR3 spans 16 amino acids. The V end was cut by 2 bases, the J end by 3 bases, with 16 bases between.